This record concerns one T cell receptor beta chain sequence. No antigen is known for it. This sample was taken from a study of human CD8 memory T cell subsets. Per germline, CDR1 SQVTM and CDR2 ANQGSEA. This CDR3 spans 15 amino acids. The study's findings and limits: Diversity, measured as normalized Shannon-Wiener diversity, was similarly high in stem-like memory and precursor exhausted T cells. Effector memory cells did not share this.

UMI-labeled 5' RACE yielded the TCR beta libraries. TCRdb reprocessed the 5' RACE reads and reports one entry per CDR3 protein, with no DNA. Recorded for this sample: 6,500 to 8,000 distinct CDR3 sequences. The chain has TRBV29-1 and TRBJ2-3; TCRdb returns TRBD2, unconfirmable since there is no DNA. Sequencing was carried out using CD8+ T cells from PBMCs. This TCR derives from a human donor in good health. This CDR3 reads CSVPVPGLGADTQYF.